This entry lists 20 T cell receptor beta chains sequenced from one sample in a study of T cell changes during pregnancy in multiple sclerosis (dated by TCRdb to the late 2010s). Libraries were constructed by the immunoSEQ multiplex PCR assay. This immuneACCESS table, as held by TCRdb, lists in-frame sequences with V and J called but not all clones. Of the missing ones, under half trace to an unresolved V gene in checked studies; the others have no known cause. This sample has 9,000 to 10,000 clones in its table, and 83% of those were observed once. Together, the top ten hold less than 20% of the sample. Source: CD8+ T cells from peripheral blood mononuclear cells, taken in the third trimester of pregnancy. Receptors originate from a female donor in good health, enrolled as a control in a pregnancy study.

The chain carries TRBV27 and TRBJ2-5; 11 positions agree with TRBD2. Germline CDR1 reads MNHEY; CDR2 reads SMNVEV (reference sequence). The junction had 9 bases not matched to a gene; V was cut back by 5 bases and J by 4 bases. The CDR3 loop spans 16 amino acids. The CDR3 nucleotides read TGTGCCAGCAGTCCGGTAGCGGGGGGGCCGAGAGAGACCCAGTACTTC. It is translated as CASSPVAGGPRETQYF.

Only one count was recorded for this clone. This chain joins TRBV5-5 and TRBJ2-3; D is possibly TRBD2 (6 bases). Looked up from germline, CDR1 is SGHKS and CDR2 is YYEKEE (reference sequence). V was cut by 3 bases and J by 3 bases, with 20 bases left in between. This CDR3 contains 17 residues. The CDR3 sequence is CASSSPLGRGRTDTQYF. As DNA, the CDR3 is TGTGCCAGCAGCTCACCCCTTGGGCGGGGCAGAACAGATACGCAGTATTTT.

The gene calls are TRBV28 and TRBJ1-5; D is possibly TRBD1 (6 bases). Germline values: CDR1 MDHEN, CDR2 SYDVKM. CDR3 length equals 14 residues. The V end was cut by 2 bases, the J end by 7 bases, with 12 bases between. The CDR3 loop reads CASSLGQGNQPQHF. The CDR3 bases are TGTGCCAGCAGTTTAGGTCAGGGGAACCAGCCCCAGCATTTT.

The CDR3 sequence is CASRLIRGWNEQFF. The CDR3 DNA follows: TGTGCCAGCAGGCTTATCCGAGGTTGGAATGAGCAGTTCTTC. V gene TRBV2 combines with J gene TRBJ2-1; no clear D. The CDR3 spans 14 residues. Germline CDR1 reads SNHLY; CDR2 reads FYNNEI. Deletions cut 6 bases from V and 7 bases from J, with 16 bases between.

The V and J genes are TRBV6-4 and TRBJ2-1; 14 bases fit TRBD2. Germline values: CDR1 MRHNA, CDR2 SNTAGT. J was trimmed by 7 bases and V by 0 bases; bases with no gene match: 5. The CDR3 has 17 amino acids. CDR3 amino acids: CASSDSETSGGANEQFF. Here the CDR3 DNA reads TGTGCCAGCAGTGACTCAGAGACTAGCGGGGGGGCAAATGAGCAGTTCTTC.

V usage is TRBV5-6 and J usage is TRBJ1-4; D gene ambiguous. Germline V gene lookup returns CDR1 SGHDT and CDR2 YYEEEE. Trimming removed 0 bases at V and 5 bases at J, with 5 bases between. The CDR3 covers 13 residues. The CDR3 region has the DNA TGTGCCAGCAGCTTGGGCCAGAATGAAAAACTGTTTTTT. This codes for CASSLGQNEKLFF.

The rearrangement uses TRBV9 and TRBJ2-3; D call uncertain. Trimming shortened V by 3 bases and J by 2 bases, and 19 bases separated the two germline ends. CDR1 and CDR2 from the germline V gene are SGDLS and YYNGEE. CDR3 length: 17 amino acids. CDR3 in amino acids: CASSATDSRSPTDTQYF. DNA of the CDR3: TGTGCCAGCAGCGCGACCGACTCACGATCTCCCACAGATACGCAGTATTTT.

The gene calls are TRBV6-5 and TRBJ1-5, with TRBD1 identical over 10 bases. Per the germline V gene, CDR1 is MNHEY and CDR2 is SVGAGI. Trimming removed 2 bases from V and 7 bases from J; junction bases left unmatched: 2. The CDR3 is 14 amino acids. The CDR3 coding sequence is TGTGCCAGCAGTTACCGGGACAGGGGACAGCCCCAGCATTTT. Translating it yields CASSYRDRGQPQHF.

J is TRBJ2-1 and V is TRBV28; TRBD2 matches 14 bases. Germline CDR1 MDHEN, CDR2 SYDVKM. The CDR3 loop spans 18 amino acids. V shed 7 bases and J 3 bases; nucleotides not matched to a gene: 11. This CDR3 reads CASTQGTSGRGVYNEQFF. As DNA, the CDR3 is TGTGCCAGCACCCAAGGGACTAGCGGGAGAGGGGTCTACAATGAGCAGTTCTTC.

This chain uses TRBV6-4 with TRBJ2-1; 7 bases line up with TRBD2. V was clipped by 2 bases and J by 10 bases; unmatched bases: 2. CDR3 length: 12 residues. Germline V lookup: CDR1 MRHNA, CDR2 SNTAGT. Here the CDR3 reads CASSDGEGEQFF. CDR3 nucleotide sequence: TGTGCCAGCAGTGACGGGGAGGGGGAGCAGTTCTTC.

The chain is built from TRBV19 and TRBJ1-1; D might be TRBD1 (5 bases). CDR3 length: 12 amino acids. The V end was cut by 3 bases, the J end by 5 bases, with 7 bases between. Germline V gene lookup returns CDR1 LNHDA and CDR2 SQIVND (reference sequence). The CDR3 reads CASSIRGTEAFF. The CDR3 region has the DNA TGTGCCAGTAGTATCCGGGGGACTGAAGCTTTCTTT.

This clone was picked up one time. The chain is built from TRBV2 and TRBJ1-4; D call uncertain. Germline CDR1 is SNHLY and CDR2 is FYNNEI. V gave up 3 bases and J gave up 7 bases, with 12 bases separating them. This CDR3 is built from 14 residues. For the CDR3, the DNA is TGTGCCAGCAGTGAGAGTAGGGAGCCTGAAAAACTGTTTTTT. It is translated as CASSESREPEKLFF. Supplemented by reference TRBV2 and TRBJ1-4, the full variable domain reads EPEVTQTPSHQVTQMGQEVILRCVPISNHLYFYWYRQILGQKVEFLVSFYNNEISEKSEIFDDQFSVERPDGSNFTLKIRSTKLEDSAMYFCASSESREPEKLFFGSGTQLSVL.

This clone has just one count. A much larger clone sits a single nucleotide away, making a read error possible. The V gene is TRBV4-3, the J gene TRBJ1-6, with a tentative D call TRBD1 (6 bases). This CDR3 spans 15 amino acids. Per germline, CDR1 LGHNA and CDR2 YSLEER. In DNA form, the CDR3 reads TGCGTCAGCAGCCAAGCTCAGGGGCATAATTCACCCCTCCACTTT. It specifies CVSSQAQGHNSPLHF.

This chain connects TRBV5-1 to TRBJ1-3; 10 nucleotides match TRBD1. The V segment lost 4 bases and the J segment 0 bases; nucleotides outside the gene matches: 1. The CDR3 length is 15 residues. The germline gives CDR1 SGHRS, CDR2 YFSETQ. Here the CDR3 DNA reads TGCGCCAGCAGCCGGGACAGGGGCTCTGGAAACACCATATATTTT. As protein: CASSRDRGSGNTIYF. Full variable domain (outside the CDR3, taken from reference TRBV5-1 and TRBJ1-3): KAGVTQTPRYLIKTRGQQVTLSCSPISGHRSVSWYQQTPGQGLQFLFEYFSETQRNKGNFPGRFSGRQFSNSRSEMNVSTLELGDSALYLCASSRDRGSGNTIYFGEGSWLTVV.

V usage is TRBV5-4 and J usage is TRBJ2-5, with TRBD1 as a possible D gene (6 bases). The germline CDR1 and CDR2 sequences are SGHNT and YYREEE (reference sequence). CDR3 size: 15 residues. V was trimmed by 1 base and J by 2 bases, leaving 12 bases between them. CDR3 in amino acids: CASSLIPTGQETQYF. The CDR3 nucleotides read TGTGCCAGCAGCTTGATTCCCACAGGGCAAGAGACCCAGTACTTC.

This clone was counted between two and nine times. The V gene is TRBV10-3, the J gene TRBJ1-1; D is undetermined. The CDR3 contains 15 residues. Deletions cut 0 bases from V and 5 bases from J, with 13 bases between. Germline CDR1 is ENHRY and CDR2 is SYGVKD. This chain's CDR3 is CAISESFRTATEAFF. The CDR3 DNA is TGTGCCATCAGTGAGTCGTTCCGAACAGCTACTGAAGCTTTCTTT.

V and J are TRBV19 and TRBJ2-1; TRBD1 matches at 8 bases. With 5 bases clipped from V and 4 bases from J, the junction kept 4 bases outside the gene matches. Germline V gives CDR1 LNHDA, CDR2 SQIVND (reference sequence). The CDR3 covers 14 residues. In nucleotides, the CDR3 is TGTGCCAGTAGTTGGCAGGGGGCTTACAATGAGCAGTTCTTC. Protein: CASSWQGAYNEQFF.

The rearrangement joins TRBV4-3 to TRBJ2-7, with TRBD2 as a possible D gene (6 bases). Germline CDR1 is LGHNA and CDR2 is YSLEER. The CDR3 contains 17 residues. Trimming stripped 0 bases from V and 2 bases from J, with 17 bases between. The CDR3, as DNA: TGCGCCAGCAGCCAAGATCTGGGGGGAGACGCGACCTACGAGCAGTACTTC. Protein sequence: CASSQDLGGDATYEQYF.

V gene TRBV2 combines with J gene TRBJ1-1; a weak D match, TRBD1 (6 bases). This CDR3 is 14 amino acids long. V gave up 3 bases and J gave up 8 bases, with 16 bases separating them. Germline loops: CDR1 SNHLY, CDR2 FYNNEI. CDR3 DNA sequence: TGTGCCAGCAGTGATCCTAACAGGGTCGACGAAGCTTTCTTT. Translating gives CASSDPNRVDEAFF.

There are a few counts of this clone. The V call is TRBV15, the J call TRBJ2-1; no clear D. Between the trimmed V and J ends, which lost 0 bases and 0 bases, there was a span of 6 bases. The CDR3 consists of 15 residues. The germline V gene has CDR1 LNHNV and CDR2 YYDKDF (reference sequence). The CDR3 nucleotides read TGTGCCACCAGCAGAGAGGCAGGCTCCTACAATGAGCAGTTCTTC. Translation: CATSREAGSYNEQFF.